This record concerns one TCR beta chain sequence. The antigen is unknown. The record originates from a study of cytomegalovirus exposure and HLA in healthy donors. General study findings and limits: The presence/absence work took it that sequencing depth was about the same across donors. As confirmed in vitro, a few CMV-associated chains were specific for CMV antigens.

Vbeta (60) and Jbeta (13) primers were used in the PCR. TCRdb's copy holds only in-frame clones and misses some; the assay was immunoSEQ multiplex PCR. The sample shows 85,000 to 95,000 clones, 60% to 70% of them seen only once. This clonotype was sampled from a woman aged 25 to 45 in good health and CMV-seronegative. Sequencing was performed on PBMCs.

This chain's CDR3 is CASSSGGQPQHF. The CDR3 DNA follows: TGTGCCAGCAGCTCAGGTGGTCAGCCCCAGCATTTT. This chain joins TRBV28 and TRBJ1-5; D gene unclear. Germline CDR1 MDHEN, CDR2 SYDVKM. CDR3 size: 12 residues. Trimming took 6 bases from V and 6 from J, leaving 9 bases between them.